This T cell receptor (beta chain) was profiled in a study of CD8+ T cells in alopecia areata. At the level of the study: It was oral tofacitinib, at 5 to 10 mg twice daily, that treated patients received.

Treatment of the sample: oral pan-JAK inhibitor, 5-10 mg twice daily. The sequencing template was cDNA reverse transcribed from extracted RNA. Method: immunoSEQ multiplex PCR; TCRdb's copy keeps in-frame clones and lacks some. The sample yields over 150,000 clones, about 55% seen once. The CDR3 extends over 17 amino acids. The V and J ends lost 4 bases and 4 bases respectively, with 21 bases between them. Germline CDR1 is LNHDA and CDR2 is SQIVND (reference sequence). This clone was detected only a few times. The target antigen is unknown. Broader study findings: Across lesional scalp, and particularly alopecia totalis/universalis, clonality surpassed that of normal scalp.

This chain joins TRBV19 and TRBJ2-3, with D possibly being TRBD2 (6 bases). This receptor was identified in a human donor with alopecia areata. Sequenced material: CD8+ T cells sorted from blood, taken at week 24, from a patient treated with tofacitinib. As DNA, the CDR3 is TGTGCCAGTAGTAATGGGGGGTTAATGGTTGCTTCAGATACGCAGTATTTT. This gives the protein CASSNGGLMVASDTQYF.